A selection of T cell receptor beta chains follows, all from one sample in a study of PD-1 blockade in classical Hodgkin lymphoma. Clones were sequenced by immunoSEQ multiplex PCR, and TCRdb holds only the in-frame ones, with some missing. The sample has 40,000 or so clones; about 88% are singletons. This specimen was peripheral blood mononuclear cells (PBMCs), taken before the second cycle of nivolumab. These receptors were collected from a human donor with classical Hodgkin lymphoma. Each CDR3 is given with its conserved first and last residue. The D gene is left open where the match is weak. Part of the rows lack a size; the others show once, few, many or a class for expanded clones.

clone_size: NA
d_call: TRBD1
v_call: TRBV5-6
j_call: TRBJ2-1
cdr3_aa: CASSSRGRNWNEQFF
cdr3_nt: TGTGCCAGCAGCTCCAGGGGGCGTAATTGGAATGAGCAGTTCTTC

clone_size: NA
d_call: NA
v_call: TRBV5-6
j_call: TRBJ1-2
cdr3_aa: CASSFWGQRGYGYTF
cdr3_nt: TGTGCCAGCAGCTTCTGGGGGCAAAGGGGGTATGGCTACACCTTC

clone_size: once
d_call: NA
v_call: TRBV27
j_call: TRBJ2-5
cdr3_aa: CASSYGGWETQYF
cdr3_nt: TGTGCCAGCAGTTACGGTGGTTGGGAGACCCAGTACTTC

clone_size: NA
d_call: NA
v_call: TRBV29-1
j_call: TRBJ1-1
cdr3_aa: CSVLAFALGGNAEAFF
cdr3_nt: TGCAGCGTCCTGGCCTTCGCTCTAGGGGGGAACGCTGAAGCTTTCTTT

clone_size: NA
d_call: NA
v_call: TRBV7-8
j_call: TRBJ1-6
cdr3_aa: CASSLGWGLGNSPLHF
cdr3_nt: TGTGCCAGCAGCTTAGGTTGGGGGCTGGGTAATTCACCCCTCCACTTT

clone_size: NA
d_call: TRBD1
v_call: TRBV7-9
j_call: TRBJ1-1
cdr3_aa: CASSPPGTGYEAFF
cdr3_nt: TGTGCCAGCAGCCCCCCCGGGACAGGTTATGAAGCTTTCTTT

clone_size: NA
d_call: TRBD1
v_call: TRBV5-4
j_call: TRBJ2-7
cdr3_aa: CASSSGTAYEQYF
cdr3_nt: TGTGCCAGCAGCTCGGGGACAGCCTACGAGCAGTACTTC

clone_size: NA
d_call: NA
v_call: TRBV6-5
j_call: TRBJ1-3
cdr3_aa: CASGYRGGNTIYF
cdr3_nt: TGTGCCAGCGGTTACCGGGGTGGAAACACCATATATTTT

clone_size: once
d_call: TRBD2
v_call: TRBV28
j_call: TRBJ2-1
cdr3_aa: CASSLLWVAGVNEQFF
cdr3_nt: TGTGCCAGCAGTCTACTTTGGGTAGCGGGAGTCAATGAGCAGTTCTTC

clone_size: NA
d_call: NA
v_call: TRBV5-1
j_call: TRBJ2-6
cdr3_aa: CASSISEANVLTF
cdr3_nt: TGTGCCAGCAGCATCTCGGAAGCCAACGTCCTGACTTTC

clone_size: NA
d_call: NA
v_call: TRBV29-1
j_call: TRBJ2-1
cdr3_aa: CSADMGNEQFF
cdr3_nt: TGCAGCGCCGATATGGGTAATGAGCAGTTCTTC

clone_size: NA
d_call: NA
v_call: TRBV6-6
j_call: TRBJ1-2
cdr3_aa: CASTPGGKNNYGYTF
cdr3_nt: TGTGCCAGCACCCCGGGGGGTAAAAACAACTATGGCTACACCTTC

clone_size: once
d_call: NA
v_call: TRBV27
j_call: TRBJ2-7
cdr3_aa: CASSLQGADEQYF
cdr3_nt: TGTGCCAGCAGTTTACAAGGGGCCGACGAGCAGTACTTC

clone_size: NA
d_call: NA
v_call: TRBV6-4
j_call: TRBJ1-1
cdr3_aa: CASSVLGQFMNTEAFF
cdr3_nt: TGTGCCAGCAGTGTCCTGGGGCAGTTCATGAACACTGAAGCTTTCTTT

clone_size: few
d_call: NA
v_call: TRBV7-2
j_call: TRBJ2-3
cdr3_aa: CASRRTVRDTQYF
cdr3_nt: TGTGCCAGCAGGAGGACGGTCAGGGATACGCAGTATTTT

clone_size: NA
d_call: NA
v_call: TRBV7-3
j_call: TRBJ1-1
cdr3_aa: CASSQKAYTEAFF
cdr3_nt: TGTGCCAGCAGCCAAAAGGCCTACACTGAAGCTTTCTTT

clone_size: NA
d_call: TRBD2
v_call: TRBV29-1
j_call: TRBJ2-5
cdr3_aa: CSVGGIGVASQETQYF
cdr3_nt: TGCAGCGTGGGGGGGATTGGGGTAGCTTCCCAAGAGACCCAGTACTTC

clone_size: NA
d_call: NA
v_call: TRBV2
j_call: TRBJ2-3
cdr3_aa: CATRGPIVTDTQYF
cdr3_nt: TGTGCCACCCGCGGGCCTATAGTGACAGATACGCAGTATTTT

clone_size: NA
d_call: TRBD2
v_call: TRBV7-7
j_call: TRBJ2-5
cdr3_aa: CASSPSRGGLETQYF
cdr3_nt: TGTGCTAGCAGCCCCTCCCGGGGGGGCCTGGAGACCCAGTACTTC

clone_size: NA
d_call: TRBD2
v_call: TRBV6-1
j_call: TRBJ2-1
cdr3_aa: CASSGTSGGPEQFF
cdr3_nt: TGTGCCAGCAGTGGGACTAGCGGGGGCCCTGAGCAGTTCTTC

clone_size: NA
d_call: NA
v_call: TRBV6-1
j_call: TRBJ2-5
cdr3_aa: CASSVLLGGQETQYF
cdr3_nt: TGTGCCAGCAGTGTCCTTTTGGGGGGTCAGGAGACCCAGTACTTC

clone_size: NA
d_call: NA
v_call: TRBV28
j_call: TRBJ2-4
cdr3_aa: CASNLSGLGNIQYF
cdr3_nt: TGTGCCAGCAATTTGAGCGGGTTGGGAAACATTCAGTACTTC

clone_size: NA
d_call: NA
v_call: TRBV5-1
j_call: TRBJ2-7
cdr3_aa: CASSFTQPSYEQYF
cdr3_nt: TGCGCCAGCAGCTTCACACAGCCCTCCTACGAGCAGTACTTC

clone_size: once
d_call: NA
v_call: TRBV5-1
j_call: TRBJ2-2
cdr3_aa: CASSSQVANTGELFF
cdr3_nt: TGCGCCAGCAGCTCCCAGGTAGCGAACACCGGGGAGCTGTTTTTT

clone_size: NA
d_call: NA
v_call: TRBV7-9
j_call: TRBJ1-1
cdr3_aa: CASSLGTANTEAFF
cdr3_nt: TGTGCCAGCAGCTTAGGGACAGCGAACACTGAAGCTTTCTTT

clone_size: NA
d_call: TRBD1
v_call: TRBV2
j_call: TRBJ1-5
cdr3_aa: CASSLDRGRDQPQHF
cdr3_nt: TGTGCCAGCAGTCTGGACAGGGGGCGCGATCAGCCCCAGCATTTT

clone_size: NA
d_call: TRBD2
v_call: TRBV27
j_call: TRBJ2-3
cdr3_aa: CASSLVREVTDTQYF
cdr3_nt: TGTGCCAGCAGTTTAGTGCGGGAGGTCACAGATACGCAGTATTTT

clone_size: once
d_call: NA
v_call: TRBV4-3
j_call: TRBJ1-4
cdr3_aa: CASSQEGTTNEKLFF
cdr3_nt: TGCGCCAGCAGCCAAGAGGGAACAACTAATGAAAAACTGTTTTTT

clone_size: NA
d_call: TRBD1
v_call: TRBV7-6
j_call: TRBJ2-7
cdr3_aa: CASSFNDRASFEQYF
cdr3_nt: TGTGCCAGCAGCTTCAACGACAGGGCCTCTTTCGAGCAGTACTTC

clone_size: NA
d_call: NA
v_call: TRBV28
j_call: TRBJ1-2
cdr3_aa: CASSTGQSDGYTF
cdr3_nt: TGTGCCAGCAGTACCGGACAGTCTGATGGCTACACCTTC

clone_size: NA
d_call: NA
v_call: TRBV2
j_call: TRBJ1-4
cdr3_aa: CASSEALRATNEKLFF
cdr3_nt: TGTGCCAGCAGTGAAGCGCTTCGTGCAACTAATGAAAAACTGTTTTTT

clone_size: NA
d_call: NA
v_call: TRBV7-9
j_call: TRBJ2-7
cdr3_aa: CASSLAVAEQYF
cdr3_nt: TGTGCCAGCAGCTTAGCGGTCGCCGAGCAGTACTTC

clone_size: NA
d_call: NA
v_call: TRBV5-1
j_call: TRBJ2-7
cdr3_aa: CASSPGQQISYEQYF
cdr3_nt: TGCGCCAGCAGCCCAGGGCAGCAGATCTCCTACGAGCAGTACTTC

clone_size: NA
d_call: TRBD1
v_call: TRBV2
j_call: TRBJ2-1
cdr3_aa: CASSTGQYYNEQFF
cdr3_nt: TGTGCCAGCAGTACGGGACAGTACTACAATGAGCAGTTCTTC

clone_size: few
d_call: NA
v_call: TRBV19
j_call: TRBJ1-2
cdr3_aa: CATTRGGSYGYTF
cdr3_nt: TGTGCCACCACGAGGGGAGGATCCTATGGCTACACCTTC

clone_size: NA
d_call: NA
v_call: TRBV19
j_call: TRBJ1-2
cdr3_aa: CASSGPSQPRYGYTF
cdr3_nt: TGTGCCAGTAGTGGGCCATCCCAGCCGAGGTATGGCTACACCTTC

clone_size: NA
d_call: TRBD1
v_call: TRBV19
j_call: TRBJ2-5
cdr3_aa: CASSIAAGTGTETQYF
cdr3_nt: TGTGCCAGTAGTATAGCGGCCGGGACAGGGACAGAGACCCAGTACTTC

clone_size: NA
d_call: NA
v_call: TRBV28
j_call: TRBJ2-6
cdr3_aa: CASSSYRGGGANVLTF
cdr3_nt: TGTGCCAGCAGTTCGTACAGGGGAGGAGGGGCCAACGTCCTGACTTTC

clone_size: NA
d_call: TRBD2
v_call: TRBV18
j_call: TRBJ2-5
cdr3_aa: CASSPLTSGQETQYF
cdr3_nt: TGTGCCAGCTCACCACTTACTAGCGGACAAGAGACCCAGTACTTC

clone_size: NA
d_call: TRBD2
v_call: TRBV7-9
j_call: TRBJ2-7
cdr3_aa: CASSPPGARLAGISYEQYF
cdr3_nt: TGTGCCAGCAGCCCCCCAGGGGCGAGACTAGCGGGGATCTCCTACGAGCAGTACTTC

clone_size: NA
d_call: TRBD2
v_call: TRBV6-4
j_call: TRBJ2-3
cdr3_aa: CASSYNGFGTTNTDTQYF
cdr3_nt: TGTGCCAGCAGTTACAACGGTTTCGGGACTACCAACACAGATACGCAGTATTTT